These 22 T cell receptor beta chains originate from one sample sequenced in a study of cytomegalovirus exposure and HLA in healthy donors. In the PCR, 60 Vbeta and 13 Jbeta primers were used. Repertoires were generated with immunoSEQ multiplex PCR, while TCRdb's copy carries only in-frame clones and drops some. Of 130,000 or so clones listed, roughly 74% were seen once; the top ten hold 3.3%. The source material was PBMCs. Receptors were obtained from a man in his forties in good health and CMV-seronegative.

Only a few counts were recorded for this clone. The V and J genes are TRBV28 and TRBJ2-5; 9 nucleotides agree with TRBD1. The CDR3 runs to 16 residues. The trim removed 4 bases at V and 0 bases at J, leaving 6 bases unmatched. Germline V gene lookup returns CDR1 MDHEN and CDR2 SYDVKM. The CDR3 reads CASSSMTGGNQETQYF. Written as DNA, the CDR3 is TGTGCCAGCAGTTCGATGACAGGGGGGAACCAAGAGACCCAGTACTTC. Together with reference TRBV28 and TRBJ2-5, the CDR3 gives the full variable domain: DVKVTQSSRYLVKRTGEKVFLECVQDMDHENMFWYRQDPGLGLRLIYFSYDVKMKEKGDIPEGYSVSREKKERFSLILESASTNQTSMYLCASSSMTGGNQETQYFGPGTRLLVL.

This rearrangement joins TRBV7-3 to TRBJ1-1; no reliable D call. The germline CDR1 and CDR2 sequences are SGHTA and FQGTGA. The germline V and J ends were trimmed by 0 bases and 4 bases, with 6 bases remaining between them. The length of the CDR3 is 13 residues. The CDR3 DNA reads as TGTGCCAGCAGCTTAACCCCCCGCACTGAAGCTTTCTTT. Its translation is CASSLTPRTEAFF. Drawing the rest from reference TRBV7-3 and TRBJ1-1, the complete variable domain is GAGVSQTPSNKVTEKGKYVELRCDPISGHTALYWYRQSLGQGPEFLIYFQGTGAADDSGLPNDRFFAVRPEGSVSTLKIQRTERGDSAVYLCASSLTPRTEAFFGQGTRLTVV.

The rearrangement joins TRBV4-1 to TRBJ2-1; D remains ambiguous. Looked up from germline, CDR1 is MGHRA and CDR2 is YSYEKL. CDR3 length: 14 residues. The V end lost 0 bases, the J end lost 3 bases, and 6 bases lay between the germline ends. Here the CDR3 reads CASSQEPGYNEQFF. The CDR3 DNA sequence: TGCGCCAGCAGCCAAGAACCCGGCTACAATGAGCAGTTCTTC.

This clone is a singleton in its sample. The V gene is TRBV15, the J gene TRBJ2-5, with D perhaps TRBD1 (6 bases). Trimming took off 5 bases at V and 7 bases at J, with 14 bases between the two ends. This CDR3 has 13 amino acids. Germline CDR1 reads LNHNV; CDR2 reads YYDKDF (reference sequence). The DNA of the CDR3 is TGTGCCACCAGCGGGGGCCCAGGAGGGACCCAGTACTTC. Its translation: CATSGGPGGTQYF. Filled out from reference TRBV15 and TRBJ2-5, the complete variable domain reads DAMVIQNPRYQVTQFGKPVTLSCSQTLNHNVMYWYQQKSSQAPKLLFHYYDKDFNNEADTPDNFQSRRPNTSFCFLDIRSPGLGDTAMYLCATSGGPGGTQYFGPGTRLLVL.

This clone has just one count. CDR3 loop: CASSLRTGRNTGELFF. The CDR3 nucleotides read TGTGCCAGCTCACTCCGGACAGGCCGGAACACCGGGGAGCTGTTTTTT. The chain joins TRBV18 to TRBJ2-2; TRBD1 matches at 7 bases. The V segment lost 4 bases and the J segment 1 base; nucleotides outside the gene matches: 6. Germline V lookup: CDR1 KGHSH, CDR2 LQKENI. This CDR3 has 16 amino acids.

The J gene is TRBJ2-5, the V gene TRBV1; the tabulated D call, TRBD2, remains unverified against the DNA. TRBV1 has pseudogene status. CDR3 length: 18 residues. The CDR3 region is CTSSQDPLAGGLRETQYF. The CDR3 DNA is TGCACCAGCAGCCAAGATCCACTAGCGGGGGGGCTCCGGGAGACCCAGTACTTC.

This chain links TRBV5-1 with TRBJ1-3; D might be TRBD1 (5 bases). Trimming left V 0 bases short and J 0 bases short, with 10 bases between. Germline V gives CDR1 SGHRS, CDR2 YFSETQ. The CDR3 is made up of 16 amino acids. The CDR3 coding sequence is TGCGCCAGCAGCTTGGGCAGGGCGAGCTCTGGAAACACCATATATTTT. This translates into CASSLGRASSGNTIYF.

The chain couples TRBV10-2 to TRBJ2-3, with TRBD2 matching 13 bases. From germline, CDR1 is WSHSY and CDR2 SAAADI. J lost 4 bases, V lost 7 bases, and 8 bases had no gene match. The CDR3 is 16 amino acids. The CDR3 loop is CASKTTSGGASDTQYF. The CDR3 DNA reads TGCGCCAGCAAAACCACTAGCGGGGGGGCCTCAGATACGCAGTATTTT.

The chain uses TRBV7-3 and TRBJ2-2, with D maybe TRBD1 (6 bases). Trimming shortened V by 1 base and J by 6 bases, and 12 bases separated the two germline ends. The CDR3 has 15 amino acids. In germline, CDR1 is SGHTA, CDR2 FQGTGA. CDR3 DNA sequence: TGTGCCAGCAGCTTAAACAGGGATCACGCCGGGGAGCTGTTTTTT. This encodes CASSLNRDHAGELFF.

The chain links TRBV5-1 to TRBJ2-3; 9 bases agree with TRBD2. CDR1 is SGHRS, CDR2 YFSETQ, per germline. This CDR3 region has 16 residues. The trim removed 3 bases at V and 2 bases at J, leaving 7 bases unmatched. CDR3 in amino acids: CASSYELAGSTDTQYF. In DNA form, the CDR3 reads TGCGCCAGCAGCTACGAGCTAGCGGGGTCCACAGATACGCAGTATTTT.

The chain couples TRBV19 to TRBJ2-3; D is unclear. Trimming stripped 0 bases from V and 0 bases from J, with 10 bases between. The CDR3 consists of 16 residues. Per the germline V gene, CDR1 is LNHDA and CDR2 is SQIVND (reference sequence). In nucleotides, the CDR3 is TGTGCCAGTAGTATAGAGACTTTGACTAGCACAGATACGCAGTATTTT. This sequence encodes CASSIETLTSTDTQYF.

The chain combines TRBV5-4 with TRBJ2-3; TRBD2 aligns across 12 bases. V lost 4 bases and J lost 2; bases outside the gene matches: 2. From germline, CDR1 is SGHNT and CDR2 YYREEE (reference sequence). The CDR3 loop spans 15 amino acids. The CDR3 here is CASSLAGGLTDTQYF. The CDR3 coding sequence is TGTGCCAGCAGCCTAGCGGGGGGGCTCACAGATACGCAGTATTTT.

The chain's CDR3 is CASSTVSNSPLHF. CDR3 bases: TGTGCCAGCAGCACGGTAAGCAATTCACCCCTCCACTTT. The chain couples TRBV21-1 to TRBJ1-6. TRBV21-1 is described as a pseudogene. This CDR3 is built from 13 residues.

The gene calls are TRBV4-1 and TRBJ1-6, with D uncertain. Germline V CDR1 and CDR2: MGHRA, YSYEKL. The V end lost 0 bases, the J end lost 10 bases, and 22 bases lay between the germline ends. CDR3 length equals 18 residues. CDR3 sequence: CASSQDVAMRQNESPLHF. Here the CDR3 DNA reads TGCGCCAGCAGCCAAGATGTAGCCATGCGGCAGAATGAATCACCCCTCCACTTT.

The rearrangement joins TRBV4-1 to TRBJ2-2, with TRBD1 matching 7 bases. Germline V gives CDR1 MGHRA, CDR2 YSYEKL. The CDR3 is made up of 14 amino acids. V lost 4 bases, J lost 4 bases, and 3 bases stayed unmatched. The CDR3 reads CASSPRTGTGELFF. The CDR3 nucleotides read TGCGCCAGCAGCCCCCGGACAGGCACCGGGGAGCTGTTTTTT.

CDR3 region: CASRRTGGGTDTQYF. In DNA, the CDR3 is TGTGCCAGCAGACGAACGGGGGGGGGCACAGATACGCAGTATTTT. The chain combines TRBV6-5 with TRBJ2-3; 8 positions agree with TRBD2. The CDR3 contains 15 residues. The V segment lost 6 bases and the J segment 1 base; nucleotides outside the gene matches: 6. Per germline, CDR1 MNHEY and CDR2 SVGAGI.

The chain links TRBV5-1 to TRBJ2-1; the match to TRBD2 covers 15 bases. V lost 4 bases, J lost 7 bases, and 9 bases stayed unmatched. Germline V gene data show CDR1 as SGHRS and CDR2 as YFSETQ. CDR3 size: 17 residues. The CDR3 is CASSLPGLAGGLNEQFF. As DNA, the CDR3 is TGCGCCAGCAGCCTCCCCGGACTAGCGGGGGGGCTTAATGAGCAGTTCTTC. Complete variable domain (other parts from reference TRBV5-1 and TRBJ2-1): KAGVTQTPRYLIKTRGQQVTLSCSPISGHRSVSWYQQTPGQGLQFLFEYFSETQRNKGNFPGRFSGRQFSNSRSEMNVSTLELGDSALYLCASSLPGLAGGLNEQFFGPGTRLTVL.

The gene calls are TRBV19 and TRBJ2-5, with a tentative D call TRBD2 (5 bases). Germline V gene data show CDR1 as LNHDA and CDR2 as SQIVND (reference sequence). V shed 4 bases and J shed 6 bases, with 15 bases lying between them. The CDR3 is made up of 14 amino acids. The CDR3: CASSTVEVRKTQYF. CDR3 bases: TGTGCCAGTAGTACCGTGGAGGTGAGGAAGACCCAGTACTTC.

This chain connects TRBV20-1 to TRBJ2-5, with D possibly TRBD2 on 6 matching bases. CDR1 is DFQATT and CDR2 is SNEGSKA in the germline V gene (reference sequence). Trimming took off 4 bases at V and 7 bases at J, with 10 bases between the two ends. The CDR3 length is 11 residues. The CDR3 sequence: CSATEGSTQYF. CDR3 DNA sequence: TGCAGTGCTACGGAGGGTTCGACCCAGTACTTC.

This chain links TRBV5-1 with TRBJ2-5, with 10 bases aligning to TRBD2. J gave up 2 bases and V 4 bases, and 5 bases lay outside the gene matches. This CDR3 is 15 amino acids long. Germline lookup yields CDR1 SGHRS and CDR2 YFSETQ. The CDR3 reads CASSLGLAAQETQYF. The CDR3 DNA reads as TGCGCCAGCAGCCTTGGACTAGCGGCTCAAGAGACCCAGTACTTC.

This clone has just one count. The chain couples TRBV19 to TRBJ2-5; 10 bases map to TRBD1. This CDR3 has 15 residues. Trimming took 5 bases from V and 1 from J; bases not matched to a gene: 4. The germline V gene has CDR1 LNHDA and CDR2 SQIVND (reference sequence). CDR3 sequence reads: CASSPRTGGQETQYF. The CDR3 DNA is TGTGCCAGTAGTCCCAGGACAGGGGGCCAAGAGACCCAGTACTTC.

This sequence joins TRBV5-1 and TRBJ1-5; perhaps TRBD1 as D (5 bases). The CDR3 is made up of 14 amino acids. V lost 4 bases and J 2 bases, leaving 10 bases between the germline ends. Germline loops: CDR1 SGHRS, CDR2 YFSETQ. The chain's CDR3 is CASSPREGNQPQHF. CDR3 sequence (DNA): TGCGCCAGCAGCCCCAGGGAGGGCAATCAGCCCCAGCATTTT.